This TCR beta chain appears in the sequencing data of a study of blood T cell repertoires in COVID-19. Clones were sequenced by immunoSEQ multiplex PCR, and TCRdb holds only the in-frame ones, with some missing. The top ten clones hold under 2.5% of a sample with around 300,000 clones, roughly nine tenths of them seen once. Per germline, CDR1 SGHRS and CDR2 YFSETQ. The CDR3 has 14 residues. Trimming cost V 5 bases and J 1 base; bases outside gene matches: 4. The sample was PBMCs or T cells enriched from blood (not recorded which). This chain connects TRBV5-1 to TRBJ1-1, with 8 bases lining up with TRBD1. The receptor comes from a woman between 55 and 75 years old who had recovered from COVID-19. CDR3 loop: CASRATGGNTEAFF. CDR3 coding DNA: TGCGCCAGCAGAGCCACAGGGGGGAACACTGAAGCTTTCTTT.